This entry is about one T cell receptor (beta chain). This clonotype was observed many times. The specificity of this receptor is unknown. No base-level quality is on record; no much larger clone is a single base apart. These data originate in a study of response to subunit inactivated influenza vaccine (dated by TCRdb to the late 2010s). Turning to the overall study: To follow how T cells responded to a trivalent subunit inactivated influenza vaccine, the researchers relied on deep quantitative profiling of the T cell receptor repertoire.

Broad study findings and their caveats: According to the authors, only a limited number of new T cells may be recruited by each seasonal influenza vaccination.

Inclusive of the bounding cysteine and phenylalanine, the CDR3 is 16 residues long. The read is trimmed to its CDR3 DNA, 48 bases read in frame from base 1. Here V drops 5 bases and J drops 3 bases, and the junction holds 6 bases not matched to any gene. To prepare the library, RT-PCR was applied. Sequencer: Illumina HiSeq 2500. TCRdb cleaned the public reads at Q25 with fastp, built clones with MiXCR and kept in-frame beta chains. Identical CDR3 protein sequences are pooled into one entry, listed with their most common genes and DNA. This sample lists just under 250,000 distinct CDR3 sequences; less than 15% were detected once. The ten largest account for 7.8% of the sample.

The rearranged segments are TRBV12-3 or TRBV12-4 and TRBJ1-4, with 10 bases aligning to TRBD1. The source material was non-naive T cells sorted from PBMCs, sampled roughly 15 days before vaccination. The meaning of the sample's cell subset or site label: memory T cell fraction. This TCR came from a man between 50 and 59 years old who received an inactivated influenza vaccine. Donor details come from another sample of the same person, matched by shared clones. For the CDR3, the sequence is CASSPGTGVPNEKLFF. The DNA is TGTGCCAGCAGTCCTGGGACAGGGGTTCCTAATGAAAAACTGTTTTTT.